The 18 T cell receptor beta chains given below trace back to one sample, sequenced in a study of persistence of HIV-infected CD4 T cells. Anti-CD3/anti-CD28 beads served as a nonspecific positive control stimulus. Sorting selected CD4+ T cells upregulating both CD40 ligand and CD69. For these TCRs, the target antigens are not known. This was the immunoSEQ version 4 assay in survey mode. Profiling relied on immunoSEQ multiplex PCR, and the TCRdb table lists in-frame clones only, not all of them. The data contain 37,000 or so clones, roughly 89% of them seen just once; the ten biggest clones take up roughly 1.3%. Sequencing was performed on CD4+ T cells sorted from PBMCs after approximately 19-hour stimulation, taken from a patient who received antiretroviral therapy. The receptors were sampled from an adult man with HIV who was CMV-seropositive.

This sequence joins TRBV2 and TRBJ1-2; no reliable D call. The CDR3 spans 13 residues. From germline, CDR1 is SNHLY and CDR2 FYNNEI. Trimming pared 5 bases from V and 4 bases from J, leaving 11 bases between. The CDR3 is CASSPIESYGYTF. The CDR3 DNA is TGTGCCAGCAGTCCGATCGAATCCTATGGCTACACCTTC.

This chain links TRBV30 with TRBJ2-1; 14 bases are shared with TRBD2. With V trimmed by 1 base and J by 8 bases, 4 bases remained unmatched. The germline V gene encodes CDR1 GTSNPN and CDR2 SVGIG (reference sequence). The CDR3 runs 15 residues. Written as DNA, the CDR3 is TGTGCCTGGAGTGCGGGACTAGCGGGAGTCTATGAGCAGTTCTTC. Protein: CAWSAGLAGVYEQFF. The full variable domain, rest sourced from reference TRBV30 and TRBJ2-1, is SQTIHQWPATLVQPVGSPLSLECTVEGTSNPNLYWYRQAAGRGLQLLFYSVGIGQISSEVPQNLSASRPQDRQFILSSKKLLLSDSGFYLCAWSAGLAGVYEQFFGPGTRLTVL.

The rearrangement links TRBV10-3 to TRBJ2-5, with 8 bases fitting TRBD2. Germline trimming cut 10 bases from V and 5 bases from J; bases unmatched to any gene: 9. Germline CDR1 is ENHRY and CDR2 is SYGVKD. The CDR3 runs 13 residues. The CDR3 here is CATTWTSRETQYF. DNA of the CDR3: TGTGCCACCACCTGGACTAGCAGGGAGACCCAGTACTTC.

This chain links TRBV29-1 with TRBJ2-5; TRBD1 is a possible D gene (5 bases). The CDR3 length is 14 residues. CDR1 is SQVTM and CDR2 is ANQGSEA in the germline V gene. Trimming removed 6 bases at V and 2 bases at J, with 16 bases between. The CDR3 nucleotides are TGCAGCGTCGTCGCTCAGGGTTCACAAGAGACCCAGTACTTC. It specifies CSVVAQGSQETQYF.

J is TRBJ2-5 and V is TRBV15; the D gene is possibly TRBD2 (5 bases). Germline V gene data show CDR1 as LNHNV and CDR2 as YYDKDF (reference sequence). The CDR3 totals 15 residues. V gave up 0 bases and J gave up 1 base, with 9 bases separating them. CDR3 sequence reads: CATSRDTGSQETQYF. For the CDR3, the DNA is TGTGCCACCAGCAGAGATACGGGATCCCAAGAGACCCAGTACTTC.

The rearrangement joins TRBV5-1 to TRBJ2-1; 14 bases are shared with TRBD2. In germline, CDR1 is SGHRS, CDR2 YFSETQ. The CDR3 totals 17 residues. Trimming removed 7 bases from V and 8 bases from J; junction bases left unmatched: 14. In DNA, the CDR3 is TGCGCCAGCCGGATTTCGGGACTAGCGGGAGCGCTGGATGAGCAGTTCTTC. This gives the protein CASRISGLAGALDEQFF.

The V call is TRBV7-9, the J call TRBJ2-3, with 12 bases identical to TRBD1. Trimming took 4 bases from V and 2 from J; bases not matched to a gene: 7. The CDR3 spans 17 residues. Germline V gene data show CDR1 as SEHNR and CDR2 as FQNEAQ (reference sequence). CDR3 coding DNA: TGTGCCAGCAGCTCCGGGACAGGGGGCTCACTCACAGATACGCAGTATTTT. Translating gives CASSSGTGGSLTDTQYF.

J is TRBJ2-1 and V is TRBV11-3; 13 bases fit TRBD2. The ends lost 5 bases at V and 1 base at J; junction bases unmatched: 8. The germline V gene has CDR1 SGHNT and CDR2 YENEEA. The CDR3 is 18 amino acids. The CDR3 DNA follows: TGTGCCAGCAGCCCCGGACTAGCGGGGGAACCGTCCTACAATGAGCAGTTCTTC. Amino acid sequence: CASSPGLAGEPSYNEQFF.

This clone was detected only a few times. The chain links TRBV10-1 to TRBJ1-5; D might be TRBD1 (6 bases). Germline lookup yields CDR1 WNHNN and CDR2 SYGVQD (reference sequence). The CDR3 runs to 13 residues. The V gene lost 3 bases and the J gene lost 4 bases, with 7 bases spanning the gap. The CDR3 DNA sequence: TGCGCCAGCAGTGAAGGGGGTAATCAGCCCCAGCATTTT. This encodes CASSEGGNQPQHF.

The rearrangement uses TRBV4-2 and TRBJ1-3; unclear D gene. Trimming removed 1 base at V and 4 bases at J, with 11 bases between. Germline CDR1 reads LGHNA; CDR2 reads YNFKEQ. The CDR3 sequence is 15 residues long. CDR3 nucleotide sequence: TGTGCCAGCAGCCAAGTCGGGGAGGACGGAAACACCATATATTTT. Its translation is CASSQVGEDGNTIYF.

On this clone itself: A junction end diverges from the germline sequence, so it may reflect a read error. V and J are TRBV7-7 and TRBJ2-1, with 10 positions matching TRBD2. CDR1 and CDR2 (germline): SSHAT, FNYEAQ (reference sequence). The CDR3 contains 17 residues. CDR3 nucleotide sequence: TGTGCTAGCAGCCCCGGGATAGCGGGGGGCTCGTACAATGAGCAGTTCTTC. Amino acid sequence: CASSPGIAGGSYNEQFF.

Concerning this clone: The DNA is left out, because the CDR3 cannot be placed on it with certainty; the CDR3 is given as TCRdb lists it. V is TRBV15 and J is TRBJ1-2. The CDR3 extends over 14 residues, inclusive of both ends. Germline assignment: CDR1 LNHNV and CDR2 YYDKDF (reference sequence). The chain's CDR3 is CATSRAWGDGTHTF.

V is TRBV6-6 and J is TRBJ1-6, with TRBD1 as a possible D gene (6 bases). This CDR3 comprises 15 residues. V was clipped by 2 bases and J by 8 bases, with 13 bases between them. The germline CDR1 and CDR2 sequences are MNHNY and SVGAGI (reference sequence). The CDR3, as DNA: TGTGCCAGCAGTTACCGGACAGAGGGTTATTCACCCCTCCACTTT. It is translated as CASSYRTEGYSPLHF.

The J gene is TRBJ1-6, the V gene TRBV2; D might be TRBD1 (5 bases). The CDR3 is 13 residues long. Trimming took off 7 bases at V and 13 bases at J, with 17 bases between the two ends. In germline, CDR1 is SNHLY, CDR2 FYNNEI. In DNA, the CDR3 is TGTGCCAGCATTAAGCGACGTGGGGGGCCCCTCCACTTT. The encoded protein is CASIKRRGGPLHF.

This chain joins TRBV7-2 and TRBJ2-5, with 7 bases fitting TRBD2. The CDR3 totals 14 residues. Per the germline V gene, CDR1 is SGHTA and CDR2 is FQGNSA. V dropped 6 bases and J dropped 5; count of bases not matched to a gene: 9. The CDR3 sequence: CASRYLAVTETQYF. CDR3 sequence (DNA): TGTGCCAGCAGGTATCTAGCGGTAACTGAGACCCAGTACTTC.

The chain has TRBV5-6 and TRBJ1-4; D unclear. Germline lookup yields CDR1 SGHDT and CDR2 YYEEEE. This CDR3 is 13 amino acids long. Trimming removed 2 bases from V and 8 bases from J, with 10 bases in between. CDR3 amino acids: CASSLMDEEKLFF. CDR3 nucleotides: TGTGCCAGCAGCTTAATGGACGAAGAAAAACTGTTTTTT. Variable domain in full (rest from reference TRBV5-6 and TRBJ1-4): DAGVTQSPTHLIKTRGQQVTLRCSPKSGHDTVSWYQQALGQGPQFIFQYYEEEERQRGNFPDRFSGHQFPNYSSELNVNALLLGDSALYLCASSLMDEEKLFFGSGTQLSVL.

The rearrangement uses TRBV18 and TRBJ2-2; D gene unclear. Deletions cut 3 bases from V and 4 bases from J, with 12 bases between. This CDR3 has 15 amino acids. Germline V lookup: CDR1 KGHSH, CDR2 LQKENI. CDR3 coding DNA: TGTGCCAGCTCACCTTCCGAGGTGGGCACCGGGGAGCTGTTTTTT. It is translated as CASSPSEVGTGELFF.

The chain links TRBV5-1 to TRBJ1-5; unclear D gene. Germline values: CDR1 SGHRS, CDR2 YFSETQ. The V end lost 5 bases, the J end lost 2 bases, and 14 bases lay between the germline ends. The CDR3 contains 15 residues. The CDR3 DNA reads as TGCGCCAGCAGAAGGCTGGCTGTTGGCAATCAGCCCCAGCATTTT. This sequence encodes CASRRLAVGNQPQHF.